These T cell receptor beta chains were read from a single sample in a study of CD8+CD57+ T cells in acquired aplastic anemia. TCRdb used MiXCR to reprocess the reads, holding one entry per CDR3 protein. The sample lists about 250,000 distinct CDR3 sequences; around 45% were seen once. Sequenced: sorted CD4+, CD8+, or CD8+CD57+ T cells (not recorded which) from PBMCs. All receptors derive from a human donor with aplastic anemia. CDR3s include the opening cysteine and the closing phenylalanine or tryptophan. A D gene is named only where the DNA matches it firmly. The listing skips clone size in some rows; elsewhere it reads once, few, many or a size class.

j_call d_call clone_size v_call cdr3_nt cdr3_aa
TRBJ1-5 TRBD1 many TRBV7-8 TGTGCCAGCAGCTTAGCGCTCGGGACAGGGAATAGCAATCAGCCCCAGCATTTT CASSLALGTGNSNQPQHF
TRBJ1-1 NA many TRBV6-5 TGTGCCAGCAGCGAGGGCGGCACTGAAGCTTTCTTT CASSEGGTEAFF
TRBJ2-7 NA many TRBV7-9 TGTGCCAGCAGCCAAGGGGTTTCCTACGAGCAGTACTTC CASSQGVSYEQYF
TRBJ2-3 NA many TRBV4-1 TGCGCCAGCAGCCCCACTAGCTTGCCAGATACGCAGTATTTT CASSPTSLPDTQYF
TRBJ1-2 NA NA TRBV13 TGTGCCAGCAGCCCTTTTCTGGAACCAAACTATGGCTACACCTTC CASSPFLEPNYGYTF
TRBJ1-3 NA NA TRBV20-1 TGCAGTGCCAAACTTGGGAGGCAGGGAGGGAACACCATATATTTT CSAKLGRQGGNTIYF
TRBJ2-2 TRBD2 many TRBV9 TGTGCCAGCAGCGTAGCGGCTAGCGGGGCGAACACCGGGGAGCTGTTTTTT CASSVAASGANTGELFF
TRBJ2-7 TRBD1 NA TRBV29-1 TGCAGCGTTGATGGACAGGGGGAAACCTACGAGCAGTACTTC CSVDGQGETYEQYF
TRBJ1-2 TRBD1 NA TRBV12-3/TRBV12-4 TGTGCCAGCAGTTTAGGGACAGGGCTCTATGGCTACATCTTC CASSLGTGLYGYIF
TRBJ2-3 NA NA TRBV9 TGTGCCAGCAGCGTAGGGGGCGAGGGTCCCGCAGATACGCAGTATTTT CASSVGGEGPADTQYF
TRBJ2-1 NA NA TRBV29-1 TGCAGCGTTGAAGATCTAGCGTTCTATGACAATGAGCAGTTCTTC CSVEDLAFYDNEQFF
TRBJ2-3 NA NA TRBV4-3 TGCGCCAGCAGCCAAGATCGCGGGGCCAATGAGCAGTATTTT CASSQDRGANEQYF
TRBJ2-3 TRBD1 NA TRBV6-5 TGTGCCAGCAGTTTTTGGGGATCCTCACAGGGGGCCCCCACAGATACGCAGTATTTT CASSFWGSSQGAPTDTQYF
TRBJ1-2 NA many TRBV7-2 TGTGCCAGCCGACCGCAACCGGACAGTCTCTATGGCTACACCTTC CASRPQPDSLYGYTF
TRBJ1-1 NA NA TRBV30 TGTGCCTGGAGGCCCGGACGTCCCATCGGGGCTGAAGCTTTCTTT CAWRPGRPIGAEAFF
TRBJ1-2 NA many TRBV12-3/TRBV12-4 TGTGCCAGCAGTTTTCGACAGCACTATGGCTACACCTTC CASSFRQHYGYTF
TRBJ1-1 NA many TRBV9 TGTGCCAGCAGCGCTAGAGGGGCCACTGAAGCTTTCTTT CASSARGATEAFF
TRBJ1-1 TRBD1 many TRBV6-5 TGTGCCAGCAGCCTGACAGGGTTAACTGAAGCTTTCTTT CASSLTGLTEAFF
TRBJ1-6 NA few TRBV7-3 TGTGCCAGCAGCTTATCGGGGGGGGGGGCTTCCTATAATTCACCCCTCCACTTT CASSLSGGGASYNSPLHF
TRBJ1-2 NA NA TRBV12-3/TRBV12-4 TGTGCCAGCAGTTTAGCGATAGGGAGCTATGGCTACACCTTC CASSLAIGSYGYTF
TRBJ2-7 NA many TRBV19 TGTGCCAGTAGGAAAGCGGCTAGTTTTTACGAGCAGTACTTC CASRKAASFYEQYF
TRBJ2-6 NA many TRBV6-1 TGTGCCAGCGGATACAGGGAAACTGGGGCCAACGTCCTGACTTTC CASGYRETGANVLTF
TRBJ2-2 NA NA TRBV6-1 TGTGCCAGCAGTGAACCCAGAGGGGGGATCGGGGAGCTGTTTTTT CASSEPRGGIGELFF
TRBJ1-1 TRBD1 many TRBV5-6 TGTGCCAGCAGCGGGGGACAGGGGAACACTGAAGCTTTCTTT CASSGGQGNTEAFF
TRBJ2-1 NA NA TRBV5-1 TGCGCCAGCAGCTTGCGCCCTATGAATGAGCAGTTCTTC CASSLRPMNEQFF
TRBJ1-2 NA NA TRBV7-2 TGTGCCAGCAGCTTAAACGGGGGAAGGGGCTACACCTTC CASSLNGGRGYTF
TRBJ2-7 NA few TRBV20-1 TGCAGTGCTAGAGCCGGGACGGTCTACGAGCAGTACTTC CSARAGTVYEQYF
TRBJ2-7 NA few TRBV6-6 TGTGCCAGCCGAAATGGGGAGGACTCCTACGAGCAGTACTTC CASRNGEDSYEQYF
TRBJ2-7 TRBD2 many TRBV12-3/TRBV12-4 TGTGCCAGCAGTGGAAGCGGGAGGGTTCACGAGCAGTACTTC CASSGSGRVHEQYF
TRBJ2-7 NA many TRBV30 TGTGCCTGGAGTGCGACAAGTCCCTACGAGCAGTACTTC CAWSATSPYEQYF
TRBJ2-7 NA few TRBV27 TGTGCCAGCAGTTTACTCGATCGAATCGGACAGCCTTACGAGCAGTACTTC CASSLLDRIGQPYEQYF
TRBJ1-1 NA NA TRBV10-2 TGCGCCAGCGGAGGGGTGGGCACTGAAGCTTTCTTT CASGGVGTEAFF
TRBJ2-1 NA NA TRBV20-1 TGCAGTGCTAGAGTTCCGGGCCCGGCAGAGCAGTTCTTC CSARVPGPAEQFF
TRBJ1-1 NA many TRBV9 TGTGCCAGCAGCCTCCGCCCGGCGGGTACTACTGAAGCTTTCTTT CASSLRPAGTTEAFF
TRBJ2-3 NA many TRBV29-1 TGCAGCGCGCTACAGGGTAGCACAGATACGCAGTATTTT CSALQGSTDTQYF
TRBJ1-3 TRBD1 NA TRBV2 TGTGCCAGCAGTGAACTACAGGGGGCATCTGGAAACACCATATATTTT CASSELQGASGNTIYF
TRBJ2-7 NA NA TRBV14 TGTGCCAGCAGCCAATCCGCAGGGGACGAGCAGTACTTC CASSQSAGDEQYF
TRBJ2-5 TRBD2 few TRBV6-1 TGTGCCAGCAGGCCCCGGGGACTAGCGGGAGAAGAGACCCAGTACTTC CASRPRGLAGEETQYF
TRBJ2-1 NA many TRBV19 TGTGCCAGTAGTATGGACGAGTACAATGAGCAGTTCTTC CASSMDEYNEQFF
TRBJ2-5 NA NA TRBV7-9 TGTGCCAGCAGCGGTGGAAGAGAGACCCAGTACTTC CASSGGRETQYF
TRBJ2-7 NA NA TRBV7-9 TGTGCCAGCAGCCCCACGGCGGGGTACGAGCAGTACTTC CASSPTAGYEQYF
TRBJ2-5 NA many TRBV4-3 TGCGCCAGCAGCCAAGATAAGGGCACACAAGAGACCCAGTACTTC CASSQDKGTQETQYF
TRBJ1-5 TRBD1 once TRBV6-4 TGTGCCAGCAAGACAGGGAGGGACAGATATAGCAATCAGCCCCAGCATTTT CASKTGRDRYSNQPQHF
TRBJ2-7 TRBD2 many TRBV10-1 TGCGCCAGCAGTGTTGGTTCGCAGCGGGAGTCGTCCTACGAGCAGTACTTC CASSVGSQRESSYEQYF
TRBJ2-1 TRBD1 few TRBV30 TGTGCCTGGAGTCAGGGGACAGGGGAGCAGTTCTTC CAWSQGTGEQFF
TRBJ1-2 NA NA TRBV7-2 TGTGCCAGCAGCTCGGAAGGGCAACTCTATGGCTACACCTTC CASSSEGQLYGYTF
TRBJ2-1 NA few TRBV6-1 TGTGCCAGCAGTGAAGTTGACGGCCCCGGCATTCTTGACAATGAGCAGTTCTTC CASSEVDGPGILDNEQFF
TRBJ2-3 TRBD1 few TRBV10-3 TGTGCCATCACTTCCCCGGGACAGGGTAGAGATACGCAGTATTTT CAITSPGQGRDTQYF
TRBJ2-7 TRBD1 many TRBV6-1 TGTGCCAGCAGTGAAGCGGCAGGACAGGCCTTTCGGCAGTACTTC CASSEAAGQAFRQYF
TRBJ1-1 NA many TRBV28 TGTGCCAGCAGTTTCGCGGACACGAACACTGAAGCTTTCTTT CASSFADTNTEAFF
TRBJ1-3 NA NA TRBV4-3 TGCGCCAGCAGCCAAGATAGCACAGATACTTACTCTGGAAACACCATATATTTT CASSQDSTDTYSGNTIYF
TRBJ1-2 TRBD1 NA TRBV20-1 TGCAGTGCTAGCAAGGGACAGGGGAGTCATGGCTACACCTTC CSASKGQGSHGYTF
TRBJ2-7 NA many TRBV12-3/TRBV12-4 TGTGCCAGCAGCTTAGTATCTTACGAGCAGTACTTC CASSLVSYEQYF
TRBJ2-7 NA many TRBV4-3 TGCGCCAGCAGCCAAGACAGGGGCGGCGCCTACGAGCAGTACTTC CASSQDRGGAYEQYF
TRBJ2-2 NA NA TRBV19 TGTGCCAGTAGTATAACGTTTGGGGCCGGGGAGCTGTTTTTT CASSITFGAGELFF
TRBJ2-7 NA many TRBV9 TGTGCCAGCAGCTCGAGTAGGACAAACGAGCAGTACTTC CASSSSRTNEQYF